Following are 30 T cell receptor beta chains from one sample sequenced in a study of blood T cell repertoires in COVID-19. Sequencing used immunoSEQ multiplex PCR; TCRdb keeps in-frame clones, though not all of them. The sample carries over 60,000 clones, 70% to 90% recorded once. Sample: peripheral blood. Source of these receptors: a woman older than 75 with active COVID-19.

This clone appeared a single time. The chain uses TRBV6-5 and TRBJ2-3; no definite D call. CDR1 and CDR2 (germline): MNHEY, SVGAGI. The V and J ends lost 7 bases and 2 bases respectively, with 10 bases between them. The CDR3 consists of 13 residues. The CDR3 DNA reads as TGTGCCAGCACCCCGGCGGTCACAGATACGCAGTATTTT. Its translation is CASTPAVTDTQYF.

This clone appeared a single time. This chain joins TRBV28 and TRBJ1-5; D is unclear. The CDR3 extends over 14 amino acids. Germline loops: CDR1 MDHEN, CDR2 SYDVKM. V was pared by 7 bases and J by 2 bases, with 12 bases between. The CDR3: CASILSRGNQPQHF. DNA for the CDR3: TGTGCCAGCATCCTTAGCCGGGGCAATCAGCCCCAGCATTTT.

The gene calls are TRBV29-1 and TRBJ2-7; tentatively, D is TRBD1 (6 bases). The germline CDR1 and CDR2 sequences are SQVTM and ANQGSEA. V lost 7 bases and J 3 bases, leaving 19 bases between the germline ends. This CDR3 region has 14 residues. The CDR3 DNA is TGCAGCGCTCTATACACAGGGAAAAGCTACGAGCAGTACTTC. This sequence encodes CSALYTGKSYEQYF.

The CDR3 sequence is CASSLGPAGADTQYF. CDR3 DNA: TGTGCCAGCAGCTTAGGACCAGCGGGAGCCGATACGCAGTATTTT. The chain joins TRBV7-2 to TRBJ2-3; TRBD2 agrees at 8 bases. This CDR3 spans 15 amino acids. Per the germline V gene, CDR1 is SGHTA and CDR2 is FQGNSA. Losses at the gene ends were 1 base for V and 6 bases for J; bases not matched to a gene: 6.

V is TRBV27 and J is TRBJ2-6, with 7 bases lining up with TRBD1. Germline V gene sequence: CDR1 MNHEY, CDR2 SMNVEV (reference sequence). CDR3 length: 14 amino acids. V lost 6 bases, J lost 2 bases, and 1 base stayed unmatched. The CDR3 sequence is CASRQGAGANVLTF. In DNA, the CDR3 is TGTGCCAGCAGGCAGGGGGCTGGGGCCAACGTCCTGACTTTC.

V is TRBV7-2 and J is TRBJ1-1; D unclear. There are 14 residues in the CDR3. Germline assignment: CDR1 SGHTA and CDR2 FQGNSA. V lost 1 base to trimming and J lost 1 base, with 7 bases between them. The DNA of the CDR3 is TGTGCCAGCAGCTTAGAACATGGGAACACTGAAGCTTTCTTT. Translating it yields CASSLEHGNTEAFF.

The chain employs TRBV7-3 and TRBJ2-1, with D possibly matching TRBD2 (5 bases). Germline CDR1 is SGHTA and CDR2 is FQGTGA. V lost 1 base and J lost 9, with 13 bases in between. There are 14 residues in the CDR3. The CDR3 loop reads CASSLIPTGSEQFF. The CDR3 nucleotides read TGTGCCAGCAGCTTAATCCCCACGGGGAGTGAGCAGTTCTTC.

The V and J genes are TRBV3-1 (or the pseudogene TRBV3-2) and TRBJ1-1, with D uncertain. The V and J ends lost 6 bases and 0 bases respectively, with 23 bases between them. Germline assignment: CDR1 LGHDT and CDR2 YNNKEL (reference sequence). This CDR3 has 18 residues. The CDR3 region is CASSSYLLQTGLNTEAFF. The CDR3 DNA follows: TGTGCCAGCAGTTCTTACCTCCTACAAACGGGGTTGAACACTGAAGCTTTCTTT.

Comment on this clone: Its ends do not fully match the called genes, so a read error is possible. The chain carries TRBV27 and TRBJ2-7; D possibly corresponds to TRBD2 (5 bases). Germline V CDR1 and CDR2: MNHEY, SMNVEV (reference sequence). CDR3 length equals 11 residues. CDR3 DNA: TGTGCCAGCAGTTTATCGGGAGAGTGGCACTTC. Translating gives CASSLSGEWHF.

V usage is TRBV28 and J usage is TRBJ2-1, with 10 bases fitting TRBD2. In germline, CDR1 is MDHEN, CDR2 SYDVKM. J lost 8 bases, V lost 6 bases, and 10 bases had no gene match. The CDR3 spans 15 residues. The CDR3 loop reads CASRDPAGGHHEQFF. CDR3 nucleotide sequence: TGTGCCAGCAGAGACCCAGCGGGAGGGCACCATGAGCAGTTCTTC.

The chain joins TRBV15 to TRBJ1-2; maybe TRBD1 (5 bases). The CDR3 runs to 15 residues. Germline loops: CDR1 LNHNV, CDR2 YYDKDF (reference sequence). V was pared by 0 bases and J by 4 bases, with 12 bases between. Written as DNA, the CDR3 is TGTGCCACCAGCAGAGAAAGGGCAGGGCTCTATGGCTACACCTTC. Translating gives CATSRERAGLYGYTF. Looking up the rest from reference TRBV15 and TRBJ1-2 gives the full variable domain: DAMVIQNPRYQVTQFGKPVTLSCSQTLNHNVMYWYQQKSSQAPKLLFHYYDKDFNNEADTPDNFQSRRPNTSFCFLDIRSPGLGDTAMYLCATSRERAGLYGYTFGSGTRLTVV.

V usage is TRBV5-1 and J usage is TRBJ2-5, with TRBD2 identical over 7 bases. The germline gives CDR1 SGHRS, CDR2 YFSETQ. J gave up 1 base and V 4 bases, and 10 bases lay outside the gene matches. The CDR3 loop spans 16 amino acids. The CDR3 DNA follows: TGCGCCAGCAGCCCGGCTAGCGGCAGCCTCCAAGAGACCCAGTACTTC. Translation: CASSPASGSLQETQYF.

V usage is TRBV28 and J usage is TRBJ1-3; tentatively, D is TRBD1 (6 bases). The CDR3 runs to 15 residues. CDR1 and CDR2 (germline): MDHEN, SYDVKM. V shed 4 bases and J shed 4 bases, with 14 bases lying between them. This CDR3 reads CASSSPGHGGNTIYF. The CDR3 nucleotides are TGTGCCAGCAGTTCCCCGGGACACGGAGGAAACACCATATATTTT.

The rearrangement joins TRBV6-5 to TRBJ1-6, with TRBD1 identical over 7 bases. The trim removed 7 bases at V and 10 bases at J, leaving 7 bases unmatched. CDR1 is MNHEY and CDR2 is SVGAGI in the germline V gene. CDR3 length: 13 residues. The CDR3, as DNA: TGTGCCAGCACGAAGGGGGCCGGGTCACCCCTCCACTTT. Protein: CASTKGAGSPLHF.

J is TRBJ2-7 and V is TRBV11-2; 9 bases match TRBD2. CDR1 and CDR2 from the germline V gene are SGHAT and FQNNGV. Trimming took 3 bases from V and 3 from J; bases not matched to a gene: 12. The CDR3 totals 17 residues. The CDR3 DNA reads TGTGCCAGCAGCTTTGCTAGCGGGATCTCGGAGTTCTACGAGCAGTACTTC. It codes for CASSFASGISEFYEQYF. Full variable domain (rest looked up from reference TRBV11-2 and TRBJ2-7): EAGVAQSPRYKIIEKRQSVAFWCNPISGHATLYWYQQILGQGPKLLIQFQNNGVVDDSQLPKDRFSAERLKGVDSTLKIQPAKLEDSAVYLCASSFASGISEFYEQYFGPGTRLTVT.

V is TRBV19 and J is TRBJ2-3; 10 bases map to TRBD2. Germline V gene lookup returns CDR1 LNHDA and CDR2 SQIVND (reference sequence). J gave up 2 bases and V 3 bases, and 8 bases lay outside the gene matches. The CDR3 runs to 17 residues. DNA of the CDR3: TGTGCCAGTAGTATCGGGACTAGCGCGATCTTCACAGATACGCAGTATTTT. This sequence encodes CASSIGTSAIFTDTQYF. Together with reference TRBV19 and TRBJ2-3, the CDR3 gives the full variable domain: DGGITQSPKYLFRKEGQNVTLSCEQNLNHDAMYWYRQDPGQGLRLIYYSQIVNDFQKGDIAEGYSVSREKKESFPLTVTSAQKNPTAFYLCASSIGTSAIFTDTQYFGPGTRLTVL.

The chain combines TRBV7-3 with TRBJ2-5; 14 bases line up with TRBD2. Trimming cost V 4 bases and J 5 bases; bases outside gene matches: 9. Germline V gives CDR1 SGHTA, CDR2 FQGTGA. The CDR3 is 17 residues long. The CDR3 DNA follows: TGTGCCAGCAGCTCGGGACTAGCGGGGGCCAAGGGGGAGACCCAGTACTTC. As protein: CASSSGLAGAKGETQYF.

V gene TRBV7-2 combines with J gene TRBJ2-3, with 16 bases that match TRBD2. After removal of 4 bases from V and 4 bases from J, the junction contained 11 bases not matched to a gene. Germline assignment: CDR1 SGHTA and CDR2 FQGNSA. CDR3 size: 19 residues. This CDR3 reads CASSSGLAGGAKMADTQYF. The CDR3 DNA reads as TGTGCCAGCAGCTCGGGACTAGCGGGAGGGGCGAAGATGGCAGATACGCAGTATTTT.

The rearrangement joins TRBV18 to TRBJ2-3; tentative D call: TRBD2 (5 bases). Germline CDR1 KGHSH, CDR2 LQKENI. The CDR3 spans 14 residues. Trimming left V 3 bases short and J 4 bases short, with 11 bases between. The CDR3 loop reads CASSPPGSPDTQYF. The CDR3 DNA is TGTGCCAGCTCACCCCCGGGGTCCCCAGATACGCAGTATTTT.

This chain uses TRBV2 with TRBJ2-7, with 11 positions matching TRBD2. From germline, CDR1 is SNHLY and CDR2 FYNNEI. The CDR3 is 15 amino acids. V dropped 3 bases and J dropped 3; count of bases not matched to a gene: 4. CDR3 bases: TGTGCCAGCAGTGATTTACTAGCGGGAGACTACGAGCAGTACTTC. This gives the protein CASSDLLAGDYEQYF.

V usage is TRBV20-1 and J usage is TRBJ2-3; a possible D gene is TRBD1 (6 bases). In germline, CDR1 is DFQATT, CDR2 SNEGSKA (reference sequence). This CDR3 has 14 residues. Between the trimmed V and J ends, which lost 3 bases and 0 bases, there was a span of 10 bases. The DNA of the CDR3 is TGCAGTGCTAGTCAACAGGGTAGCACAGATACGCAGTATTTT. This sequence encodes CSASQQGSTDTQYF.

J is TRBJ2-7 and V is TRBV7-2; D unclear. Trimming left V 5 bases short and J 7 bases short, with 12 bases between. Germline CDR1 is SGHTA and CDR2 is FQGNSA. This CDR3 is 12 amino acids long. The chain's CDR3 is CASSLDIDEQYF. The CDR3 DNA follows: TGTGCCAGCAGCCTCGACATCGATGAGCAGTACTTC.

The chain has TRBV18 and TRBJ2-2; a weak D match, TRBD1 (5 bases). From germline, CDR1 is KGHSH and CDR2 LQKENI. Trimming left V 5 bases short and J 1 base short, with 8 bases between. The CDR3 is made up of 14 amino acids. The CDR3 DNA reads TGTGCCAGCTCAAGGCAGGGGAACACCGGGGAGCTGTTTTTT. It translates to CASSRQGNTGELFF.

This rearrangement joins TRBV9 to TRBJ2-1, with 8 bases that match TRBD1. The CDR3 covers 15 residues. The ends lost 4 bases at V and 4 bases at J; junction bases unmatched: 7. Germline CDR1 is SGDLS and CDR2 is YYNGEE. For the CDR3, the DNA is TGTGCCAGCAGCCAATCGGGACAGGAGTACAATGAGCAGTTCTTC. As protein: CASSQSGQEYNEQFF.

The V call is TRBV29-1, the J call TRBJ1-5, with 9 bases identical to TRBD1. V trimming: 4 bases; J trimming: 5 bases; junction bases outside the gene matches: 3. The CDR3 length is 13 residues. CDR1 and CDR2 (germline): SQVTM, ANQGSEA. The CDR3 DNA reads TGCAGCGTTGGGGACAGGGCAGATCAGCCCCAGCATTTT. Encoded protein: CSVGDRADQPQHF.

J is TRBJ1-1 and V is TRBV27, with D perhaps TRBD1 (6 bases). The CDR3 sequence is 14 residues long. Germline V lookup: CDR1 MNHEY, CDR2 SMNVEV (reference sequence). V shed 5 bases and J shed 0 bases, with 10 bases lying between them. CDR3 amino acids: CASSPRGLNTEAFF. CDR3 nucleotides: TGTGCCAGCAGTCCCAGGGGACTGAACACTGAAGCTTTCTTT.

The chain has TRBV6-5 and TRBJ2-7, with D possibly matching TRBD2 (5 bases). Germline loops: CDR1 MNHEY, CDR2 SVGAGI. V was shortened by 10 bases and J by 4 bases, with 20 bases between the two germline ends. There are 14 residues in the CDR3. CDR3 in amino acids: CATTRDLKHYEQYF. As DNA, the CDR3 is TGTGCCACCACCCGGGATCTCAAACATTACGAGCAGTACTTC.

The chain has TRBV3-1 (or the pseudogene TRBV3-2) and TRBJ2-6; D is undetermined. The CDR3 is 12 residues long. V lost 10 bases to trimming and J lost 0 bases, with 4 bases between them. From germline, CDR1 is LGHDT and CDR2 YNNKEL (reference sequence). The CDR3 DNA reads TGTGCCATCTCCTCTGGGGCCAACGTCCTGACTTTC. This codes for CAISSGANVLTF.

This chain links TRBV24-1 with TRBJ2-7; 10 bases agree with TRBD1. The germline V gene encodes CDR1 KGHDR and CDR2 SFDVKD. The CDR3 has 14 amino acids. V shed 6 bases and J 2 bases; nucleotides not matched to a gene: 3. The chain's CDR3 is CATSQGQGPYEQYF. In DNA, the CDR3 is TGTGCCACCAGTCAGGGACAGGGGCCCTACGAGCAGTACTTC.

The chain uses TRBV30 and TRBJ2-1; TRBD2 matches 8 bases. Trimming at V came to 4 bases and at J to 1 base, leaving 9 bases not matched to a gene. The CDR3 has 16 residues. From germline, CDR1 is GTSNPN and CDR2 SVGIG (reference sequence). In DNA, the CDR3 is TGTGCCTGGACCTATAAGCGGGAGCAGTCCTACAATGAGCAGTTCTTC. As protein: CAWTYKREQSYNEQFF.